Presented here are 3 T cell receptor beta chains from one specimen sequenced in a study of CD8 T cells in ankylosing spondylitis. General study findings and limits: Seemingly distinctive of ankylosing spondylitis blood was a TCR beta motif formed by eight highly homologous variants.

TCRdb reprocessed the 5' RACE reads via MiXCR and lists one record per CDR3 protein. Among approximately 550,000 distinct CDR3 sequences listed, 9.5% to 15% were seen once. Their recognized antigens are unknown. Material for sequencing was blood, either unsorted or a sorted T cell fraction (not recorded which). Receptors were obtained from a male donor with ankylosing spondylitis.

The chain joins TRBV12-3 or TRBV12-4 to TRBJ2-3; D gene uncertain. The CDR3 sequence is 16 residues long. Trimming left V 7 bases short and J 0 bases short, with 17 bases between. CDR3 sequence (DNA): TGTGCCAGCACCCCCTGGATAGACAAGAGCACAGATACGCAGTATTTT. Translation: CASTPWIDKSTDTQYF.

The chain employs TRBV27 and TRBJ1-6; D ambiguous. V lost 4 bases and J lost 6, with 13 bases in between. Germline V gene sequence: CDR1 MNHEY, CDR2 SMNVEV (reference sequence). The CDR3 runs to 15 residues. The CDR3 nucleotides are TGTGCCAGCAGTTCGCATGGGGTAGCTAATTCACCCCTCCACTTT. This translates into CASSSHGVANSPLHF.

In its sample, this clonotype was seen a few times. The chain employs TRBV20-1 and TRBJ1-2; no clear D. With 2 bases removed from V and 0 bases from J, the gap between germline ends came to 7 bases. CDR1 is DFQATT and CDR2 is SNEGSKA in the germline V gene (reference sequence). The CDR3 is 13 amino acids. CDR3 in amino acids: CSARQVSNYGYTF. The CDR3, as DNA: TGCAGTGCTAGACAAGTCTCTAACTATGGCTACACCTTC.